This T cell receptor beta chain stems from a study of T cell responses to AZD1222 COVID-19 vaccine. At the level of the study: Samples with a second dose at about 4 or about 12 weeks were pooled together.

Germline V gives CDR1 LGHNT, CDR2 FRNRAP. The trim removed 4 bases at V and 0 bases at J, leaving 14 bases unmatched. This CDR3 contains 18 residues. Sequencing used immunoSEQ multiplex PCR; TCRdb keeps in-frame clones, though not all of them. The table records more than 250,000 clones, over 85% of them present only once. This clonotype was sampled from an adult in good health. The chain is built from TRBV12-5 and TRBJ1-2; 7 bases fit TRBD1. The sequences come from peripheral blood, collected on day 0 of AZD1222 vaccination. CDR3 nucleotide sequence: TGTGCTAGTGGTTCCCGGGAGGGGGAGGGACAGCCTAACTATGGCTACACCTTC. Translating it yields CASGSREGEGQPNYGYTF.